Sequencing of this T cell receptor (beta chain) was carried out in a study of prognosis after radiotherapy for stage I lung cancer. Study overall: Aged about 53 to 90 years, with a median of approximately 71 years, the patients were around 13 men and about six women. Radiotherapy: SBRT, 3 to 5 fractions, biologically effective dose at least 100 Gy.

The CDR3 length is 13 residues. Looked up from germline, CDR1 is SEHNR and CDR2 is FQNEAQ (reference sequence). V was clipped by 9 bases and J by 0 bases, with 8 bases between them. The TCR beta CDR3 region was amplified from genomic DNA, with two rounds of multiplex PCR being used for the amplification. The first round of PCR was done with primers that matched each TRBV and TRBJ gene. One entry per CDR3 protein results from TCRdb running MiXCR on the multiplex PCR reads. The sample shows fewer than 40,000 distinct CDR3 sequences, about 34% of them seen only once. Concerning this clonotype itself: Its matching antigen is unknown.

Whole-study results and caveats: Reportedly, patients with and without metastases differed in TRBV and TRBJ gene usage.

The genes are TRBV7-9 and TRBJ2-2; no definite D call. This receptor was identified in a donor over 45 with non-small cell lung cancer. This specimen consisted of PBMCs, obtained before or after stereotactic body radiation therapy (not recorded which). CDR3 DNA: TGTGCCAGAAAAGAAACGAACACCGGGGAGCTGTTTTTT. It yields the protein CARKETNTGELFF.